This entry concerns a single TCR beta chain. Antigen: not known. The CDR3 consists of 13 residues. Trimming removed 6 bases from V and 7 bases from J, with 15 bases in between. For the second PCR, which ran for about 7 to 11 cycles, a sample-barcoded 5' primer and a J-beta primer mix were used. Every cDNA was tagged by a template-switch adaptor with 12 random nucleotides. One entry per CDR3 protein, called by TCRdb with MiXCR from the 5' RACE reads. The sample lists approximately 730,000 distinct CDR3 sequences; roughly 53% were seen once. These data belong to a study of blood T cells in healthy people across ages. Study-level points and caveats: Greater diversity and more naive CD4+ cells were seen in long-lived donors than in aged donors.

Material for sequencing was blood. The gene calls are TRBV12-3 or TRBV12-4 and TRBJ1-2, with D unresolved. The clonotype originates from a man older than 75 in good health. The CDR3 reads CASRSLGSGGYTF. For the CDR3, the DNA is TGTGCCAGCAGATCTCTGGGGTCTGGTGGCTACACCTTC.